The 25 T cell receptor beta chains given below trace back to one sample, sequenced in a study of blood T cell repertoires in COVID-19. Sequencing was performed with immunoSEQ multiplex PCR; in TCRdb, only in-frame clones are kept and a portion is missing. The table lists 25,000 to 30,000 clones, about 80% of them singletons, with over 40% in the top ten. Sequenced input: peripheral blood. The receptors here all came from a woman between 65 and 79 years old with acute or convalescent COVID-19.

This rearrangement joins TRBV9 to TRBJ1-4, with 10 bases matching TRBD1. In germline, CDR1 is SGDLS, CDR2 YYNGEE. V trimming: 4 bases; J trimming: 3 bases; junction bases outside the gene matches: 6. The CDR3 sequence is 16 residues long. CDR3 in DNA: TGTGCCAGCAGCCGGACAGGGGGTTTGCCTAATGAAAAACTGTTTTTT. This encodes CASSRTGGLPNEKLFF.

The chain recombines TRBV30 with TRBJ2-7, with 9 bases fitting TRBD2. Per germline, CDR1 GTSNPN and CDR2 SVGIG (reference sequence). The CDR3 loop spans 15 amino acids. V gave up 0 bases and J gave up 6 bases; unmatched junction bases: 9. This CDR3 reads CAWSVSSGRRSEQYF. CDR3 DNA: TGTGCCTGGAGTGTGTCCAGCGGGAGGAGGTCCGAGCAGTACTTC.

This clone has just one count. This sequence joins TRBV6-5 and TRBJ2-3; unclear D gene. The CDR3 spans 11 residues. V was pared by 6 bases and J by 2 bases, with 3 bases between. CDR1 and CDR2 (germline): MNHEY, SVGAGI. DNA of the CDR3: TGTGCCAGCAGCCACACAGATACGCAGTATTTT. Protein sequence: CASSHTDTQYF.

The V call is TRBV5-5, the J call TRBJ2-7; 7 bases align to TRBD1. The CDR3 length is 14 residues. The V segment lost 2 bases and the J segment 2 bases; nucleotides outside the gene matches: 4. Germline V gene data show CDR1 as SGHKS and CDR2 as YYEKEE (reference sequence). The CDR3 is CASSFRDRTYEQYF. CDR3 nucleotide sequence: TGTGCCAGCAGCTTCCGGGACAGAACCTACGAGCAGTACTTC.

This clone was seen a handful of times. The J gene is TRBJ1-6, the V gene TRBV7-3; a possible D gene is TRBD1 (6 bases). This CDR3 has 14 residues. The germline V gene encodes CDR1 SGHTA and CDR2 FQGTGA. The germline V and J ends were trimmed by 3 bases and 4 bases, with 7 bases remaining between them. The CDR3 DNA is TGTGCCAGCAGCTTCCAGGGGTATAATTCACCCCTCCACTTT. Amino acid sequence: CASSFQGYNSPLHF.

This rearrangement joins TRBV6-1 to TRBJ1-1; possibly TRBD1 for D (5 bases). V was trimmed by 1 base and J by 4 bases, leaving 10 bases between them. CDR1 is MNHNS and CDR2 is SASEGT in the germline V gene. The length of the CDR3 is 14 residues. CDR3 in DNA: TGTGCCAGCAGTGAAGGAAGGGGTTTCACTGAAGCTTTCTTT. This translates into CASSEGRGFTEAFF.

The rearrangement joins TRBV7-3 to TRBJ2-5; 8 nucleotides line up with TRBD2. Losses at the gene ends were 0 bases for V and 5 bases for J; bases not matched to a gene: 2. The germline V gene has CDR1 SGHTA and CDR2 FQGTGA. The CDR3 consists of 14 residues. The CDR3 bases are TGTGCCAGCAGCTTAACGGCTAGCGGGGAGACCCAGTACTTC. This codes for CASSLTASGETQYF.

For this clone: A read error may produce the germline difference seen at one junction end. The chain employs TRBV7-9 and TRBJ1-4, with 7 nucleotides matching TRBD1. Germline-derived CDR1 and CDR2 are SEHNR and FQNEAQ (reference sequence). The CDR3 is 15 amino acids. The CDR3 spells CASTLLGTDNEKLFF. The DNA for the CDR3 is TGTGCCAGCACCTTACTCGGGACAGATAATGAAAAACTGTTTTTT.

This clone turned up a few times. The rearrangement links TRBV5-1 to TRBJ1-5; no clear D gene. CDR1 SGHRS and CDR2 YFSETQ come from the germline V gene. This CDR3 contains 14 residues. Trimming removed 4 bases at V and 3 bases at J, with 11 bases between. The CDR3 DNA follows: TGCGCCAGCAGCGGCGGGGAGAACAATCAGCCCCAGCATTTT. This encodes CASSGGENNQPQHF.

The chain joins TRBV7-4 to TRBJ1-5, with D unresolved. The germline V and J ends were trimmed by 3 bases and 1 base, with 19 bases remaining between them. Germline CDR1 reads SGHVT; CDR2 reads SQSDAQ. The CDR3 extends over 18 amino acids. This CDR3 is CASSFRPALLGSNQPQHF. For the CDR3, the DNA is TGTGCCAGCAGCTTCAGACCGGCATTACTAGGGAGCAATCAGCCCCAGCATTTT.

V gene TRBV6-2 or TRBV6-3 combines with J gene TRBJ1-2; 9 nucleotides align to TRBD1. Losses at the gene ends were 2 bases for V and 3 bases for J; bases not matched to a gene: 4. The germline V gene has CDR1 MNHEY and CDR2 SVGEGT. The CDR3 length is 15 residues. The CDR3 is CASSYPGQGYYGYTF. CDR3 DNA: TGTGCCAGCAGTTACCCCGGACAGGGGTACTATGGCTACACCTTC.

This chain connects TRBV4-1 to TRBJ1-6; 11 bases fit TRBD1. V lost 0 bases and J lost 9; bases outside the gene matches: 4. The CDR3 runs 16 residues. Germline loops: CDR1 MGHRA, CDR2 YSYEKL. CDR3 loop: CASSQEGTGGGSPLHF. CDR3 bases: TGCGCCAGCAGCCAAGAGGGGACAGGGGGTGGTTCACCCCTCCACTTT.

The V gene is TRBV5-6, the J gene TRBJ2-5; TRBD1 aligns across 7 bases. The germline CDR1 and CDR2 sequences are SGHDT and YYEEEE. Trimming cost V 4 bases and J 1 base; bases outside gene matches: 4. The CDR3 has 14 amino acids. CDR3: CASSPQGVQETQYF. CDR3 coding DNA: TGTGCCAGCAGCCCTCAGGGGGTCCAAGAGACCCAGTACTTC.

The chain uses TRBV18 and TRBJ2-1; D unresolved. The CDR3 covers 13 residues. Trimming stripped 7 bases from V and 5 bases from J, with 12 bases between. Germline V gives CDR1 KGHSH, CDR2 LQKENI. CDR3 in amino acids: CASCASTDNEQFF. The CDR3 DNA sequence: TGTGCCAGCTGTGCAAGCACAGACAATGAGCAGTTCTTC.

The chain couples TRBV5-1 to TRBJ1-1, with TRBD1 identical over 7 bases. The CDR3 has 14 amino acids. Germline V CDR1 and CDR2: SGHRS, YFSETQ. Germline trimming cut 3 bases from V and 4 bases from J; bases unmatched to any gene: 6. The CDR3 sequence: CASSSIGGGTEAFF. CDR3 bases: TGCGCCAGCAGCTCTATAGGGGGCGGCACTGAAGCTTTCTTT.

The V gene is TRBV18, the J gene TRBJ1-4; 7 nucleotides agree with TRBD1. The germline V gene encodes CDR1 KGHSH and CDR2 LQKENI. The CDR3 has 16 amino acids. V trimming: 3 bases; J trimming: 0 bases; junction bases outside the gene matches: 4. The CDR3 region has the DNA TGTGCCAGCTCACCCGGGACAGCTGCAACTAATGAAAAACTGTTTTTT. This codes for CASSPGTAATNEKLFF.

The J gene is TRBJ2-3, the V gene TRBV7-8; TRBD2 matches 7 bases. Germline assignment: CDR1 SGHVS and CDR2 FQNEAQ. Germline trimming cut 3 bases from V and 0 bases from J; bases unmatched to any gene: 6. CDR3 length equals 16 residues. CDR3 sequence (DNA): TGTGCCAGCAGCTTCAGGACTAGTCGAAGCACAGATACGCAGTATTTT. Its translation: CASSFRTSRSTDTQYF.

The gene calls are TRBV5-1 and TRBJ2-3; D possibly corresponds to TRBD2 (7 bases). Trimming pared 2 bases from V and 1 base from J, leaving 14 bases between. The CDR3 consists of 16 residues. Germline CDR1 SGHRS, CDR2 YFSETQ. The DNA for the CDR3 is TGCGCCAGCAGCTTACAGGCGCGGGGGCGCACAGATACGCAGTATTTT. Translating gives CASSLQARGRTDTQYF.

This clone was observed a few times. The J gene is TRBJ2-2, the V gene TRBV4-2; 8 bases agree with TRBD2. V was clipped by 4 bases and J by 3 bases; unmatched bases: 4. The length of the CDR3 is 15 residues. Germline V gene lookup returns CDR1 LGHNA and CDR2 YNFKEQ. The CDR3 DNA reads TGTGCCAGCAGCCCGGGGGGGGGTGACACCGGGGAGCTGTTTTTT. Translation gives CASSPGGGDTGELFF.

CDR3 amino acids: CASSSRDRGSNSPLHF. Written as DNA, the CDR3 is TGTGCCAGCAGCTCCAGGGACAGGGGAAGCAATTCACCCCTCCACTTT. This chain links TRBV7-8 with TRBJ1-6; TRBD1 agrees at 10 bases. The junction had 7 bases not matched to a gene; V was cut back by 4 bases and J by 7 bases. Germline CDR1 is SGHVS and CDR2 is FQNEAQ. The CDR3 runs 16 residues.

This clone was seen only a few times. The genes are TRBV5-1 and TRBJ1-3; D is unresolved. V lost 1 base and J lost 0, with 5 bases in between. The CDR3 runs 14 residues. From germline, CDR1 is SGHRS and CDR2 YFSETQ. The CDR3 is CASSLLGSGNTIYF. The CDR3 nucleotides are TGCGCCAGCAGCTTGCTAGGCTCTGGAAACACCATATATTTT. Full variable domain (rest looked up from reference TRBV5-1 and TRBJ1-3): KAGVTQTPRYLIKTRGQQVTLSCSPISGHRSVSWYQQTPGQGLQFLFEYFSETQRNKGNFPGRFSGRQFSNSRSEMNVSTLELGDSALYLCASSLLGSGNTIYFGEGSWLTVV.

The chain joins TRBV3-1 (or the pseudogene TRBV3-2) to TRBJ2-1; 14 positions match TRBD2. The CDR3 contains 18 residues. Germline V CDR1 and CDR2: LGHDT, YNNKEL (reference sequence). V lost 0 bases and J lost 4; bases outside the gene matches: 5. CDR3 sequence (DNA): TGTGCCAGCAGCCAAGATGGGACTAGCGGGAGCCAGTACAATGAGCAGTTCTTC. It translates to CASSQDGTSGSQYNEQFF.

The chain uses TRBV24-1 and TRBJ2-5; 9 bases match TRBD1. Germline values: CDR1 KGHDR, CDR2 SFDVKD. The CDR3 runs to 13 residues. After removal of 9 bases from V and 6 bases from J, the junction contained 7 bases not matched to a gene. DNA of the CDR3: TGTGCCACCGGACACAGGGGGCAGAAGACCCAGTACTTC. This codes for CATGHRGQKTQYF.

The chain combines TRBV7-3 with TRBJ2-3; D may be TRBD2 (6 bases). With 3 bases removed from V and 0 bases from J, the gap between germline ends came to 10 bases. The CDR3 is made up of 15 amino acids. Germline V gene lookup returns CDR1 SGHTA and CDR2 FQGTGA. The CDR3: CASSFGGASTDTQYF. The DNA of the CDR3 is TGTGCCAGCAGCTTCGGCGGGGCAAGCACAGATACGCAGTATTTT.

The genes are TRBV7-2 and TRBJ2-6, with D perhaps TRBD2 (5 bases). The CDR3 is 17 residues long. The V end was cut by 5 bases, the J end by 0 bases, with 14 bases between. Germline V lookup: CDR1 SGHTA, CDR2 FQGNSA. CDR3 sequence: CASSPMDWYSGANVLTF. CDR3 DNA: TGTGCCAGCAGCCCGATGGACTGGTACTCTGGGGCCAACGTCCTGACTTTC.